These T cell receptor beta chains were read from a single sample in a study of blood T cell repertoires in COVID-19. Produced via immunoSEQ multiplex PCR; TCRdb's table is partial and in-frame only. The data show around 130,000 clones, 80% to 85% seen once. The sample was PBMCs or T cells enriched from blood (not recorded which). These receptors originate from a man aged 30 to 45 who had recovered from COVID-19. The CDR3 runs from the conserved cysteine through the conserved F or W. The D gene is left open where the match is weak. Expanded clones are given a class, and other clones once, few, many or no size at all.

cdr3_length: 18; v_call: TRBV7-9; j_call: TRBJ2-2; clone_size: .; d_call: TRBD2; cdr3_nt: TGTGCCAGCAGCTCCCCGCGGGGGTACCATTCCTCCACCGGGGAGCTGTTTTTT; cdr3_aa: CASSSPRGYHSSTGELFF
cdr3_length: 14; v_call: TRBV7-2; j_call: TRBJ2-2; clone_size: .; d_call: .; cdr3_nt: TGTGCCAGCAGCTTGACCGCGGGCACCGGGGAGCTGTTTTTT; cdr3_aa: CASSLTAGTGELFF
cdr3_length: 16; v_call: TRBV11-3; j_call: TRBJ2-5; clone_size: few; d_call: TRBD1; cdr3_nt: TGTGCCAGCAGCCAGGGACAGGGGGCGGGCCAAGAGACCCAGTACTTC; cdr3_aa: CASSQGQGAGQETQYF
cdr3_length: 15; v_call: TRBV27; j_call: TRBJ1-1; clone_size: .; d_call: .; cdr3_nt: TGTGCCAGCAGGTCTATCCCGCGAACGAACACTGAAGCTTTCTTT; cdr3_aa: CASRSIPRTNTEAFF
cdr3_length: 18; v_call: TRBV27; j_call: TRBJ1-5; clone_size: .; d_call: .; cdr3_nt: TGTGCCAGCAGCCCCAGGGCGGACAGCCTAATTAGCAATCAGCCCCAGCATTTT; cdr3_aa: CASSPRADSLISNQPQHF
cdr3_length: 19; v_call: TRBV14; j_call: TRBJ2-1; clone_size: once; d_call: TRBD2; cdr3_nt: TGTGCCAGCAGCCTCGGACTAGCGGGAGTTACCTACTCCTACAATGAGCAGTTCTTC; cdr3_aa: CASSLGLAGVTYSYNEQFF
cdr3_length: 15; v_call: TRBV30; j_call: TRBJ1-3; clone_size: .; d_call: .; cdr3_nt: TGTGCCTGGAGTACGGGGGAGACCTCTGGAAACACCATATATTTT; cdr3_aa: CAWSTGETSGNTIYF
cdr3_length: 13; v_call: TRBV6-5; j_call: TRBJ1-2; clone_size: few; d_call: .; cdr3_nt: TGTGCCAGCAGTTACAGCCCCCAGGGAGGCTACACCTTC; cdr3_aa: CASSYSPQGGYTF
cdr3_length: 16; v_call: TRBV2; j_call: TRBJ1-6; clone_size: .; d_call: .; cdr3_nt: TGTGCCAGCAGTGGTCCGGGGGGCCTCTATAATTCACCCCTCCACTTT; cdr3_aa: CASSGPGGLYNSPLHF
cdr3_length: 15; v_call: TRBV5-6; j_call: TRBJ2-1; clone_size: .; d_call: TRBD2; cdr3_nt: TGTGCCAGCAGCTACGGGACTAGCGGTAACAATGAGCAGTTCTTC; cdr3_aa: CASSYGTSGNNEQFF
cdr3_length: 16; v_call: TRBV9; j_call: TRBJ2-1; clone_size: .; d_call: TRBD2; cdr3_nt: TGTGCCAGCAGCCCTATAGCGGGGAGCTCCTACAATGAGCAGTTCTTC; cdr3_aa: CASSPIAGSSYNEQFF
cdr3_length: 13; v_call: TRBV5-4; j_call: TRBJ1-5; clone_size: .; d_call: .; cdr3_nt: TGTGCCAGCAGCTCACAGGGCCGGGAGCCCCAGCATTTT; cdr3_aa: CASSSQGREPQHF
cdr3_length: 17; v_call: TRBV9; j_call: TRBJ1-2; clone_size: .; d_call: TRBD1; cdr3_nt: TGTGCCAGCAGCCTTTCCCTCGGACAGGACGCTGGCTATGGCTACACCTTC; cdr3_aa: CASSLSLGQDAGYGYTF
cdr3_length: 15; v_call: TRBV25-1; j_call: TRBJ1-1; clone_size: .; d_call: .; cdr3_nt: TGTGCCAGCAGTGAATCTCGTGGGGCTAACACTGAAGCTTTCTTT; cdr3_aa: CASSESRGANTEAFF
cdr3_length: 15; v_call: TRBV7-2; j_call: TRBJ2-5; clone_size: .; d_call: .; cdr3_nt: TGTGCCAGCAGCTTAGCGGCTTCCAAGAGGGAGACCCAGTACTTC; cdr3_aa: CASSLAASKRETQYF
cdr3_length: 17; v_call: TRBV18; j_call: TRBJ1-2; clone_size: many; d_call: TRBD1; cdr3_nt: TGTGCCAGCTCACTATCGGACAGGGGAGGGGATAACTATGGCTACACCTTC; cdr3_aa: CASSLSDRGGDNYGYTF
cdr3_length: 19; v_call: TRBV9; j_call: TRBJ2-3; clone_size: .; d_call: TRBD2; cdr3_nt: TGTGCCAGCAGCTCCGGGACTAGCGGGAGAGCTTTGAGCACAGATACGCAGTATTTT; cdr3_aa: CASSSGTSGRALSTDTQYF
cdr3_length: 15; v_call: TRBV7-9; j_call: TRBJ1-1; clone_size: .; d_call: .; cdr3_nt: TGTGCCAGCAGCTTAGTACCGACAGGGAACACTGAAGCTTTCTTT; cdr3_aa: CASSLVPTGNTEAFF
cdr3_length: 16; v_call: TRBV5-1; j_call: TRBJ2-1; clone_size: .; d_call: TRBD2; cdr3_nt: TGCGCCAGCAGCTCAGGGACTAGCGGGAGGGCAGATGAGCAGTTCTTC; cdr3_aa: CASSSGTSGRADEQFF
cdr3_length: 14; v_call: TRBV6-4; j_call: TRBJ2-3; clone_size: .; d_call: TRBD2; cdr3_nt: TGTGCCAGCAGTGTAGCGGGGGGGCCAGATACGCAGTATTTT; cdr3_aa: CASSVAGGPDTQYF
cdr3_length: 12; v_call: TRBV21-1; j_call: TRBJ2-4; clone_size: .; d_call: .; cdr3_nt: TGTGCCAGCGACATTCGTAAAAACATTCAGTACTTC; cdr3_aa: CASDIRKNIQYF
cdr3_length: 15; v_call: TRBV18; j_call: TRBJ2-1; clone_size: .; d_call: TRBD2; cdr3_nt: TGTGCCAGCTCACCAGGCGGGGGGGAATCCAATGAGCAGTTCTTC; cdr3_aa: CASSPGGGESNEQFF
cdr3_length: 15; v_call: TRBV6-5; j_call: TRBJ1-2; clone_size: few; d_call: TRBD1; cdr3_nt: TGTGCCAGCACCGGGACAGGGGGTGCACTCTATGGCTACACCTTC; cdr3_aa: CASTGTGGALYGYTF
cdr3_length: 14; v_call: TRBV9; j_call: TRBJ1-1; clone_size: .; d_call: .; cdr3_nt: TGTGCCAGCAGCGTAGGGGGCACGCTAACTGAAGCTTTCTTT; cdr3_aa: CASSVGGTLTEAFF
cdr3_length: 13; v_call: TRBV7-9; j_call: TRBJ2-1; clone_size: .; d_call: .; cdr3_nt: TGTGCCAGCAGCTTCTCGGGGTCGAGTGAGCAGTTCTTC; cdr3_aa: CASSFSGSSEQFF
cdr3_length: 15; v_call: TRBV7-7; j_call: TRBJ1-1; clone_size: .; d_call: TRBD1; cdr3_nt: TGTGCCAGCAGCTTAACAAGTAAAGGGACAGGGTGGGCTTTCTTT; cdr3_aa: CASSLTSKGTGWAFF
cdr3_length: 13; v_call: TRBV9; j_call: TRBJ1-2; clone_size: .; d_call: TRBD1; cdr3_nt: TGTGCCAGCAGCTTGACAGGGGCGCTTGGCTACACCTTC; cdr3_aa: CASSLTGALGYTF
cdr3_length: 15; v_call: TRBV11-1; j_call: TRBJ2-1; clone_size: few; d_call: .; cdr3_nt: TGTGCCAGCAGCTCTCCCTCGACTAGGGACAATGAGCAGTTCTTC; cdr3_aa: CASSSPSTRDNEQFF
cdr3_length: 14; v_call: TRBV27; j_call: TRBJ2-5; clone_size: once; d_call: TRBD1; cdr3_nt: TGTGCCAGCAGGCGAGGGACAGGCGGAGAGACCCAGTACTTC; cdr3_aa: CASRRGTGGETQYF
cdr3_length: 15; v_call: TRBV5-1; j_call: TRBJ2-2; clone_size: .; d_call: .; cdr3_nt: TGCGCCAGCAGCCACCCGGAGGATAACACCGGGGAGCTGTTTTTT; cdr3_aa: CASSHPEDNTGELFF
cdr3_length: 19; v_call: TRBV2; j_call: TRBJ2-2; clone_size: .; d_call: TRBD1; cdr3_nt: TGTGCCAGCAGTGACCCGAAATCTCCGGGACAGGGGGCAGACGGGGAGCTGTTTTTT; cdr3_aa: CASSDPKSPGQGADGELFF
cdr3_length: 16; v_call: TRBV6-1; j_call: TRBJ1-4; clone_size: .; d_call: TRBD1; cdr3_nt: TGTGCCAGCAGCGAAAGTGCCGGGACAGGGCTAGAAAAACTGTTTTTT; cdr3_aa: CASSESAGTGLEKLFF
cdr3_length: 15; v_call: TRBV10-3; j_call: TRBJ1-5; clone_size: .; d_call: .; cdr3_nt: TGTGCCAGTCGAACCGGGACACCGAGCAATCAGCCCCAGCATTTT; cdr3_aa: CASRTGTPSNQPQHF
cdr3_length: 16; v_call: TRBV7-2; j_call: TRBJ2-5; clone_size: .; d_call: TRBD2; cdr3_nt: TGTGCCAGCAGCTTAGTAGGGGGTCTAGCGGGAGAGACCCAGTACTTC; cdr3_aa: CASSLVGGLAGETQYF
cdr3_length: 13; v_call: TRBV10-3; j_call: TRBJ2-3; clone_size: .; d_call: .; cdr3_nt: TGTGCCATCAGCCCGCGGGATGCAGATACGCAGTATTTT; cdr3_aa: CAISPRDADTQYF